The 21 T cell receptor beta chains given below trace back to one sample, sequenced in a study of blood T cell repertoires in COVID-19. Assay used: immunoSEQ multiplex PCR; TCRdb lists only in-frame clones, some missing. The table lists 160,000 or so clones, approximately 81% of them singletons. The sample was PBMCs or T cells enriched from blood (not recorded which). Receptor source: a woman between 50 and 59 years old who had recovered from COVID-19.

The CDR3 protein is CASSTSRDTDTQYF. The CDR3, as DNA: TGTGCCAGTAGCACTAGCCGAGACACAGATACGCAGTATTTT. This rearrangement joins TRBV19 to TRBJ2-3; possibly TRBD2 for D (6 bases). From germline, CDR1 is LNHDA and CDR2 SQIVND (reference sequence). This CDR3 contains 14 residues. Trimming removed 6 bases from V and 2 bases from J, with 12 bases in between.

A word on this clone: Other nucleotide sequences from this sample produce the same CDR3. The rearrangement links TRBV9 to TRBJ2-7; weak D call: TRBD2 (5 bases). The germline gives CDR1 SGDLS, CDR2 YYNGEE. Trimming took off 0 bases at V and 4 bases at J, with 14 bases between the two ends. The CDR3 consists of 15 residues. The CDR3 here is CASSVVGDSTYEQYF. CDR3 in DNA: TGTGCCAGCAGCGTAGTCGGGGATTCGACTTACGAGCAGTACTTC.

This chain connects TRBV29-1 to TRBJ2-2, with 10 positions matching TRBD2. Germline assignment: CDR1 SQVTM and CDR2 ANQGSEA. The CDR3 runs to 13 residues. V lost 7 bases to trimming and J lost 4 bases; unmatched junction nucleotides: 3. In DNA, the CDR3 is TGCAGCGGTCGGACTAGCGGCACCGGGGAGCTGTTTTTT. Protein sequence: CSGRTSGTGELFF.

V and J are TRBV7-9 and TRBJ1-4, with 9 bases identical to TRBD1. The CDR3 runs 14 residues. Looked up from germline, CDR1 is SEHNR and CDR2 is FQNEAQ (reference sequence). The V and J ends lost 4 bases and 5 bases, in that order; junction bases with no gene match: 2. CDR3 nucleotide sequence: TGTGCCAGCAGCTCACAGGGGGCGAATGAAAAACTGTTTTTT. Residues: CASSSQGANEKLFF.

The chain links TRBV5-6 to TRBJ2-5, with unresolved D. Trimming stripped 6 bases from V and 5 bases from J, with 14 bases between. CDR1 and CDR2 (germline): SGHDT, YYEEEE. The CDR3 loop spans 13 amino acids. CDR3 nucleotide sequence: TGTGCCAGCACCCTAGACTTGTTCGAGACCCAGTACTTC. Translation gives CASTLDLFETQYF.

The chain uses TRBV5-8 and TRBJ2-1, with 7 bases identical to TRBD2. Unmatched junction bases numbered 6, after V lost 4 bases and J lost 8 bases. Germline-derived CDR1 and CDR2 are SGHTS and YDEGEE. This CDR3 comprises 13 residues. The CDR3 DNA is TGTGCCAGCAGCGGGGACTATAATGATGAGCAGTTCTTC. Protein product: CASSGDYNDEQFF.

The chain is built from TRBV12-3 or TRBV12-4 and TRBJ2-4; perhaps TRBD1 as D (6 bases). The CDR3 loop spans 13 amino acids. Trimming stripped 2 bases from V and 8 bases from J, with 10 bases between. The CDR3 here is CASSLKQGHIQYF. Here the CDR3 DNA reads TGTGCCAGCAGTTTAAAACAGGGACACATTCAGTACTTC.

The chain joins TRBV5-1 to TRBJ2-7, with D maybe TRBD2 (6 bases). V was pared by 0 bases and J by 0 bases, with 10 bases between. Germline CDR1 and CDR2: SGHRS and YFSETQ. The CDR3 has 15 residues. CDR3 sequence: CASSLAGGTSYEQYF. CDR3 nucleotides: TGCGCCAGCAGCTTGGCCGGGGGAACCTCCTACGAGCAGTACTTC.

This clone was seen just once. CDR3 sequence: CASSTQGFHYEQYF. The CDR3 DNA is TGTGCCAGTAGTACACAGGGCTTCCACTACGAGCAGTACTTC. This chain uses TRBV19 with TRBJ2-7; D possibly corresponds to TRBD1 (6 bases). Germline CDR1 LNHDA, CDR2 SQIVND (reference sequence). This CDR3 region has 14 residues. Trimming took 4 bases from V and 3 from J, leaving 13 bases between them.

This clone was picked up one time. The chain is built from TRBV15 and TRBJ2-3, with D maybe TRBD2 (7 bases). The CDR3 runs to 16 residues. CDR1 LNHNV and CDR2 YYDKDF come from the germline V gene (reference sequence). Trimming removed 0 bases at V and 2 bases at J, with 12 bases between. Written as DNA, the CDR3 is TGTGCCACCAGCAGAGATCTTGGGGGGGCCACAGATACGCAGTATTTT. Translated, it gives CATSRDLGGATDTQYF.

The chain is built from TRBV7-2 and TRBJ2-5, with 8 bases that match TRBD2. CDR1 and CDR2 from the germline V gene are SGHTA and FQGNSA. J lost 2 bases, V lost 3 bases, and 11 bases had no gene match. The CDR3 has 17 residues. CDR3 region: CASSLEGAPSGQETQYF. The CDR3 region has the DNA TGTGCCAGCAGCTTGGAAGGGGCGCCTAGCGGGCAAGAGACCCAGTACTTC.

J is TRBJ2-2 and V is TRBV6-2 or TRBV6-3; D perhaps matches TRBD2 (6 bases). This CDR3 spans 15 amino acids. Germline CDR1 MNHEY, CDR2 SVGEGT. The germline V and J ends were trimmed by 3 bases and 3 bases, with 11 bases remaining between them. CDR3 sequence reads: CASSYWRGDTGELFF. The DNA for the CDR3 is TGTGCCAGCAGTTATTGGCGGGGAGACACCGGGGAGCTGTTTTTT.

CDR3 bases: TGTGCCAGCAGCTTAGGGACCAATAGGGGACAGGGGACCCATGTAACTTTCTTT. It is translated as CASSLGTNRGQGTHVTFF. The chain links TRBV13 to TRBJ1-1, with 10 bases identical to TRBD1. V lost 0 bases and J lost 12; bases outside the gene matches: 19. Germline lookup yields CDR1 PRHDT and CDR2 FYEKMQ (reference sequence). The CDR3 sequence is 18 residues long.

The CDR3 DNA is TGTGCCAGCAGCCTGGGGAGGGAAGCTTTCTTT. Translating it yields CASSLGREAFF. The chain carries TRBV28 and TRBJ1-1; the D is unclear. Trimming pared 6 bases from V and 8 bases from J, leaving 10 bases between. The V gene's germline CDR1 is MDHEN and CDR2 SYDVKM. This CDR3 has 11 residues.

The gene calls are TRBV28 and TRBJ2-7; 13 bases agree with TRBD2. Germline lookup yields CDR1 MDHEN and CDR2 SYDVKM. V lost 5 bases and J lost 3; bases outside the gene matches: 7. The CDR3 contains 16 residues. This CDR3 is CASSPRTSGSHYEQYF. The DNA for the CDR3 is TGTGCCAGCAGTCCCCGGACTAGCGGGAGTCACTACGAGCAGTACTTC.

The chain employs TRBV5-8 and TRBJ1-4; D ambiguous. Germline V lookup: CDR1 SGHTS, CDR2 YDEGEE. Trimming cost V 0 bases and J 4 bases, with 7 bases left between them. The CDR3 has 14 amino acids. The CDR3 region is CASSLGHRNEKLFF. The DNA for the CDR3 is TGTGCCAGCAGCTTGGGACACCGTAATGAAAAACTGTTTTTT.

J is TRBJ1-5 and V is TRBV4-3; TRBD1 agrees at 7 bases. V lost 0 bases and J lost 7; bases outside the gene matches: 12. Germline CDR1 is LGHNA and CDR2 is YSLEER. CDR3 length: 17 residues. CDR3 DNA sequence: TGCGCCAGCAGCCAAGATGCGTCAGGGGGAGTCGGACAGCCCCAGCATTTT. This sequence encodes CASSQDASGGVGQPQHF.

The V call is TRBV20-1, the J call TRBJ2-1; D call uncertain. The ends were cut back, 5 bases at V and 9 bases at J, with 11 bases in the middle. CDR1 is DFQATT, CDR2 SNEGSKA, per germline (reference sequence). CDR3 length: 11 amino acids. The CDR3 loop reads CSASVWPEQFF. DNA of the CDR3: TGCAGTGCTTCCGTTTGGCCTGAGCAGTTCTTC.

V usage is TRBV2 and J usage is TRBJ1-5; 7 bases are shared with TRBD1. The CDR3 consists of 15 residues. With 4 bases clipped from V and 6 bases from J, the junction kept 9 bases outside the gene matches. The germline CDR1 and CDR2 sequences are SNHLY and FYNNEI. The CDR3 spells CASSAPGGYSQPQHF. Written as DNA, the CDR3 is TGTGCCAGCAGTGCCCCAGGGGGATATAGTCAGCCCCAGCATTTT. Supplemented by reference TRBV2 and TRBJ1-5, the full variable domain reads EPEVTQTPSHQVTQMGQEVILRCVPISNHLYFYWYRQILGQKVEFLVSFYNNEISEKSEIFDDQFSVERPDGSNFTLKIRSTKLEDSAMYFCASSAPGGYSQPQHFGDGTRLSIL.

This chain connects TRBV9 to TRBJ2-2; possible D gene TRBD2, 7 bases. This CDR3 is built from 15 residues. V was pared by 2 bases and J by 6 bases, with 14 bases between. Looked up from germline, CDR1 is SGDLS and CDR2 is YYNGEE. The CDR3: CASSVNGRGPGELFF. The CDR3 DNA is TGTGCCAGCAGCGTCAATGGGCGGGGGCCCGGGGAGCTGTTTTTT.

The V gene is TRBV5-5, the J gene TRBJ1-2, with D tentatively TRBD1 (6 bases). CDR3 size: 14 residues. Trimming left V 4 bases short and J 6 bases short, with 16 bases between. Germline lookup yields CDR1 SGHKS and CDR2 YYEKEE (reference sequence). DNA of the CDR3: TGTGCCAGCAGCAGACAGGATGGAGTGGATGGCTACACCTTC. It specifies CASSRQDGVDGYTF. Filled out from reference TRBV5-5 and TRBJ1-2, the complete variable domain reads DAGVTQSPTHLIKTRGQQVTLRCSPISGHKSVSWYQQVLGQGPQFIFQYYEKEERGRGNFPDRFSARQFPNYSSELNVNALLLGDSALYLCASSRQDGVDGYTFGSGTRLTVV.